The 28 T cell receptor beta chains below come from one sample, sequenced in a study of blood T cell repertoires in COVID-19. Libraries were prepared by immunoSEQ multiplex PCR; TCRdb keeps only in-frame clonotypes and omits some of them. This sample yields under 300,000 clones, of which roughly 90% are seen a single time; around 2.2% belongs to the top ten. Sequenced input: peripheral blood. The receptors shown here come from a woman in her forties who had recovered from COVID-19.

The V gene is TRBV18, the J gene TRBJ2-3; perhaps TRBD2 as D (6 bases). CDR3 length: 15 residues. The germline V gene has CDR1 KGHSH and CDR2 LQKENI. With 6 bases removed from V and 0 bases from J, the gap between germline ends came to 13 bases. In nucleotides, the CDR3 is TGTGCCAGCTCCCCGGTGGGGACTAGCACAGATACGCAGTATTTT. This sequence encodes CASSPVGTSTDTQYF. The whole variable domain, filled in from reference TRBV18 and TRBJ2-3, reads NAGVMQNPRHLVRRRGQEARLRCSPMKGHSHVYWYRQLPEEGLKFMVYLQKENIIDESGMPKERFSAEFPKEGPSILRIQQVVRGDSAAYFCASSPVGTSTDTQYFGPGTRLTVL.

The chain carries TRBV6-2 or TRBV6-3 and TRBJ1-5; the D is unclear. Germline V CDR1 and CDR2: MNHEY, SVGEGT. CDR3 size: 14 residues. Trimming removed 3 bases from V and 4 bases from J, with 10 bases in between. The CDR3 spells CASSYNAVNQPQHF. As DNA, the CDR3 is TGTGCCAGCAGTTATAACGCGGTTAATCAGCCCCAGCATTTT.

This chain uses TRBV18 with TRBJ2-5; D is possibly TRBD2 (7 bases). V was pared by 4 bases and J by 3 bases, with 21 bases between. The CDR3 consists of 17 residues. CDR1 KGHSH and CDR2 LQKENI come from the germline V gene. Here the CDR3 reads CASSRLLGGLAEETQYF. The DNA of the CDR3 is TGTGCCAGCTCACGACTCCTTGGGGGGCTAGCGGAAGAGACCCAGTACTTC.

In this sample, this clone turned up once. The chain has TRBV12-3 or TRBV12-4 and TRBJ2-5; 9 bases are shared with TRBD1. The CDR3 consists of 13 residues. Germline trimming cut 7 bases from V and 5 bases from J; bases unmatched to any gene: 5. CDR3: CASTYDRGETQYF. As DNA, the CDR3 is TGTGCCAGCACCTACGACAGGGGGGAGACCCAGTACTTC.

The chain couples TRBV28 to TRBJ1-5; TRBD1 aligns across 8 bases. CDR1 MDHEN and CDR2 SYDVKM come from the germline V gene. CDR3 length: 16 residues. V was pared by 5 bases and J by 7 bases, with 13 bases of the junction left unmatched. CDR3 in amino acids: CASSGAGGGFGQPQHF. The CDR3 DNA follows: TGTGCCAGCAGTGGGGCAGGGGGCGGGTTTGGGCAGCCCCAGCATTTT.

The genes are TRBV3-1 (or the pseudogene TRBV3-2) and TRBJ1-6, with D maybe TRBD1 (6 bases). Germline V CDR1 and CDR2: LGHDT, YNNKEL (reference sequence). V was cut by 6 bases and J by 7 bases, with 19 bases left in between. The CDR3 contains 16 residues. CDR3 DNA: TGTGCCAGCAGTCGCACAGGGCAGGGGACGAATTCACCCCTCCACTTT. Protein sequence: CASSRTGQGTNSPLHF.

This rearrangement joins TRBV2 to TRBJ1-4; 7 nucleotides line up with TRBD1. This CDR3 has 13 amino acids. Germline CDR1 and CDR2: SNHLY and FYNNEI. Trimming took 6 bases from V and 9 from J; bases not matched to a gene: 7. The CDR3 sequence: CASSEGGQQKLFF. CDR3 DNA sequence: TGTGCCAGCAGCGAGGGGGGACAGCAAAAACTGTTTTTT.

The chain employs TRBV2 and TRBJ2-6; 7 bases are a match to TRBD1. The CDR3 is 15 amino acids. Germline V gives CDR1 SNHLY, CDR2 FYNNEI. Germline trimming cut 6 bases from V and 2 bases from J; bases unmatched to any gene: 4. As DNA, the CDR3 is TGTGCCAGCAGCGCTGACAGGGCTGGGGCCAACGTCCTGACTTTC. Translation: CASSADRAGANVLTF.

The chain is built from TRBV5-4 and TRBJ2-7, with D possibly matching TRBD2 (5 bases). The CDR3 consists of 14 residues. The V gene's germline CDR1 is SGHNT and CDR2 YYREEE (reference sequence). Trimming removed 8 bases at V and 2 bases at J, with 17 bases between. Here the CDR3 reads CASSPGGSPYEQYF. The CDR3, as DNA: TGTGCCAGTTCCCCCGGCGGGTCTCCCTACGAGCAGTACTTC.

The chain has TRBV20-1 and TRBJ1-1; no definite D call. The V and J ends lost 3 bases and 5 bases respectively, with 10 bases between them. The germline gives CDR1 DFQATT, CDR2 SNEGSKA (reference sequence). The CDR3 has 12 residues. The CDR3 loop is CSASNQNTEAFF. The DNA for the CDR3 is TGCAGTGCTAGTAATCAGAATACTGAAGCTTTCTTT.

This chain connects TRBV5-1 to TRBJ2-1; TRBD2 matches at 7 bases. The length of the CDR3 is 15 residues. V lost 0 bases and J lost 4; bases outside the gene matches: 4. The germline gives CDR1 SGHRS, CDR2 YFSETQ. The CDR3 region is CASSLVGTTYNEQFF. CDR3 sequence (DNA): TGCGCCAGCAGCTTGGTGGGGACTACATACAATGAGCAGTTCTTC.

This clone was counted a single time. The V gene is TRBV3-1 (or the pseudogene TRBV3-2), the J gene TRBJ2-1, with D possibly being TRBD2 (5 bases). Per the germline V gene, CDR1 is LGHDT and CDR2 is YNNKEL (reference sequence). V was pared by 2 bases and J by 9 bases, with 8 bases between. This CDR3 region has 12 residues. DNA for the CDR3: TGTGCCAGCAGCCAAAACGGGGTTGAGCAGTTCTTC. Amino acids: CASSQNGVEQFF.

With regard to this clone: Sequence at one end of the junction differs from germline and may be a read error. The chain is built from TRBV9 and TRBJ1-2; no firm D call. The germline gives CDR1 SGDLS, CDR2 YYNGEE. The CDR3 runs to 15 residues. This chain's CDR3 is CASTVGRADNYGYTF. DNA of the CDR3: TGTGCCAGCACCGTAGGGAGGGCAGATAACTATGGCTACACCTTC. The variable domain in full, with the rest retrieved from reference TRBV9 and TRBJ1-2, is DSGVTQTPKHLITATGQRVTLRCSPRSGDLSVYWYQQSLDQGLQFLIQYYNGEERAKGNILERFSAQQFPDLHSELNLSSLELGDSALYFCASTVGRADNYGYTFGSGTRLTVV.

V and J are TRBV3-1 (or the pseudogene TRBV3-2) and TRBJ2-7; 7 nucleotides line up with TRBD1. V lost 4 bases and J lost 2; bases outside the gene matches: 5. Germline V lookup: CDR1 LGHDT, CDR2 YNNKEL (reference sequence). There are 14 residues in the CDR3. CDR3 region: CASSLYRGPYEQYF. The CDR3 DNA follows: TGTGCCAGCAGCCTTTACAGGGGTCCCTACGAGCAGTACTTC.

V usage is TRBV5-8 and J usage is TRBJ2-5, with D maybe TRBD2 (5 bases). The V end lost 2 bases, the J end lost 5 bases, and 16 bases lay between the germline ends. Germline CDR1 SGHTS, CDR2 YDEGEE. This CDR3 is 15 amino acids long. The CDR3 sequence is CASSFGTPERETQYF. In DNA, the CDR3 is TGTGCCAGCAGCTTCGGCACGCCGGAGCGGGAGACCCAGTACTTC.

The chain recombines TRBV28 with TRBJ2-1; 8 bases match TRBD1. Germline assignment: CDR1 MDHEN and CDR2 SYDVKM. J lost 4 bases, V lost 5 bases, and 7 bases had no gene match. The CDR3 totals 15 residues. CDR3 protein: CASSLLGQEYNEQFF. CDR3 nucleotide sequence: TGTGCCAGCAGTCTTCTGGGACAGGAATACAATGAGCAGTTCTTC.

V gene TRBV27 combines with J gene TRBJ2-7; TRBD2 aligns across 9 bases. The CDR3 covers 14 residues. The J segment lost 6 bases and the V segment lost 11 bases, leaving 14 bases of the junction unmatched. CDR1 MNHEY and CDR2 SMNVEV come from the germline V gene (reference sequence). The CDR3 DNA sequence: TGTGCCTCACTGGCGGGAGGGCCTCTCGGCGAGCAGTACTTC. Translation gives CASLAGGPLGEQYF.

The CDR3 DNA reads as TGTGCCAGCGTCTTCAGCCTAGCGGGCTACACAGATACGCAGTATTTT. This codes for CASVFSLAGYTDTQYF. The J gene is TRBJ2-3, the V gene TRBV4-2; TRBD2 matches 8 bases. With V trimmed by 8 bases and J by 2 bases, 12 bases remained unmatched. The length of the CDR3 is 16 residues. Germline V gives CDR1 LGHNA, CDR2 YNFKEQ.

The chain links TRBV5-4 to TRBJ2-5; no clear D. V shed 1 base and J shed 2 bases, with 6 bases lying between them. The CDR3 extends over 13 amino acids. CDR1 and CDR2 (germline): SGHNT, YYREEE (reference sequence). The CDR3 DNA is TGTGCCAGCAGCTTGCACAGACAAGAGACCCAGTACTTC. It translates to CASSLHRQETQYF. Drawing the rest from reference TRBV5-4 and TRBJ2-5, the complete variable domain is ETGVTQSPTHLIKTRGQQVTLRCSSQSGHNTVSWYQQALGQGPQFIFQYYREEENGRGNFPPRFSGLQFPNYSSELNVNALELDDSALYLCASSLHRQETQYFGPGTRLLVL.

The rearrangement joins TRBV11-3 to TRBJ2-1; D might be TRBD2 (6 bases). The CDR3 has 15 residues. Looked up from germline, CDR1 is SGHNT and CDR2 is YENEEA. V was trimmed by 1 base and J by 5 bases, leaving 12 bases between them. The CDR3 sequence: CASSLVSGSDNEQFF. The CDR3, as DNA: TGTGCCAGCAGCTTAGTCAGCGGGTCCGACAATGAGCAGTTCTTC.

The chain has TRBV2 and TRBJ2-3, with 15 nucleotides matching TRBD2. CDR3 length equals 17 residues. V dropped 6 bases and J dropped 0; count of bases not matched to a gene: 4. The germline CDR1 and CDR2 sequences are SNHLY and FYNNEI. The CDR3 DNA follows: TGTGCCAGCAGGAGGACTAGCGGGAGGGCTAGCACAGATACGCAGTATTTT. Its protein is CASRRTSGRASTDTQYF.

The chain employs TRBV14 and TRBJ1-2, with 10 bases matching TRBD1. The CDR3 totals 16 residues. V lost 2 bases and J lost 8; bases outside the gene matches: 11. Germline CDR1 SGHDN, CDR2 FVKESK. The CDR3 sequence is CASSQLLYGTGDGYTF. The CDR3 DNA sequence: TGTGCCAGCAGCCAACTCCTCTATGGGACAGGGGACGGCTACACCTTC.

The CDR3 region has the DNA TGTGCCAGCAGTGAAGTTCCAGGGTGGGATGAGCAGTTCTTC. Translating gives CASSEVPGWDEQFF. The chain couples TRBV6-1 to TRBJ2-1; tentative D call: TRBD1 (5 bases). Between the trimmed V and J ends, which lost 1 base and 8 bases, there was a span of 12 bases. Germline-derived CDR1 and CDR2 are MNHNS and SASEGT. This CDR3 comprises 14 residues.

This clone was seen a few times. The V call is TRBV6-5, the J call TRBJ1-5, with 12 bases fitting TRBD1. The CDR3 covers 16 residues. Trimming removed 4 bases from V and 5 bases from J; junction bases left unmatched: 6. CDR1 MNHEY and CDR2 SVGAGI come from the germline V gene. This CDR3 is CASSLLGTGGDQPQHF. CDR3 in DNA: TGTGCCAGCAGTTTATTAGGGACAGGGGGCGATCAGCCCCAGCATTTT.

V usage is TRBV28 and J usage is TRBJ2-7; the D is unclear. Germline-derived CDR1 and CDR2 are MDHEN and SYDVKM. The CDR3 has 13 amino acids. V lost 4 bases, J lost 4 bases, and 11 bases lay in between. The chain's CDR3 is CASSSATSYEQYF. The CDR3 DNA follows: TGTGCCAGCAGTTCCGCTACTTCTTACGAGCAGTACTTC.

This clone was picked up one time. This sequence joins TRBV4-1 and TRBJ2-3, with 7 bases aligning to TRBD2. CDR3 length equals 17 residues. V dropped 3 bases and J dropped 0; count of bases not matched to a gene: 9. Germline V gene lookup returns CDR1 MGHRA and CDR2 YSYEKL. CDR3 in DNA: TGCGCCAGCAGCCACCCCGGGACTACATACAGCACAGATACGCAGTATTTT. This sequence encodes CASSHPGTTYSTDTQYF.

This clone appeared once. V is TRBV3-1 (or the pseudogene TRBV3-2) and J is TRBJ2-1, with D perhaps matching TRBD2 (6 bases). The ends were cut back, 1 base at V and 3 bases at J, with 13 bases in the middle. The CDR3 consists of 16 residues. The germline V gene has CDR1 LGHDT and CDR2 YNNKEL (reference sequence). The CDR3, as DNA: TGTGCCAGCAGCCAAGGAGTAGCGGAGATCTACAATGAGCAGTTCTTC. It yields the protein CASSQGVAEIYNEQFF.

The chain links TRBV18 to TRBJ1-5; D is perhaps TRBD1 (5 bases). The CDR3 spans 15 residues. Germline V CDR1 and CDR2: KGHSH, LQKENI. V lost 6 bases and J 3 bases, leaving 15 bases between the germline ends. The CDR3 here is CASSPDSGYNQPQHF. CDR3 sequence (DNA): TGTGCCAGCTCTCCAGACTCAGGGTACAATCAGCCCCAGCATTTT.